Below are 18 T cell receptor beta chains sequenced from a single sample in a study of T cells in localized non-small cell lung cancer. This table comes from immunoSEQ multiplex PCR, and its TCRdb copy is limited to in-frame clones, with some not included. The sample consists of over 40,000 clones, approximately 88% of them appearing once. The sequencing here drew on peripheral blood mononuclear cells, taken before any cancer treatment. The receptor set was obtained from a man between 35 and 75 years old with stage III lung adenocarcinoma.

For the CDR3, the DNA is TGCAGCGTGGCGAGAGGAATCCAAGAGACCCAGTACTTC. Protein sequence: CSVARGIQETQYF. The J gene is TRBJ2-5, the V gene TRBV29-1, with D unresolved. Trimming removed 6 bases at V and 1 base at J, with 12 bases between. This CDR3 has 13 amino acids. CDR1 and CDR2 from the germline V gene are SQVTM and ANQGSEA.

The genes are TRBV13 and TRBJ2-1; TRBD2 is a possible D gene (5 bases). CDR3 length equals 15 residues. Trimming removed 4 bases from V and 9 bases from J, with 19 bases in between. CDR1 and CDR2 from the germline V gene are PRHDT and FYEKMQ (reference sequence). CDR3 coding DNA: TGTGCCAGCAGCTCCTTTGAGACTATGTTTTCTGAGCAGTTCTTC. Translating it yields CASSSFETMFSEQFF.

V usage is TRBV9 and J usage is TRBJ2-3, with 7 bases that match TRBD1. Unmatched junction bases numbered 5, after V lost 1 base and J lost 3 bases. Germline V gene lookup returns CDR1 SGDLS and CDR2 YYNGEE. CDR3 size: 15 residues. Here the CDR3 reads CASSVTDRSTDTQYF. CDR3 nucleotide sequence: TGTGCCAGCAGCGTAACGGACAGGTCTACAGATACGCAGTATTTT.

The V and J genes are TRBV5-1 and TRBJ2-2; D is uncertain. V lost 5 bases and J 8 bases, leaving 13 bases between the germline ends. Germline V gene data show CDR1 as SGHRS and CDR2 as YFSETQ. The CDR3 is 13 residues long. The CDR3 loop reads CASSGVRSGELFF. The CDR3 DNA sequence: TGCGCCAGCAGTGGGGTGCGGTCTGGGGAGCTGTTTTTT. The full variable domain, completed using reference TRBV5-1 and TRBJ2-2, is KAGVTQTPRYLIKTRGQQVTLSCSPISGHRSVSWYQQTPGQGLQFLFEYFSETQRNKGNFPGRFSGRQFSNSRSEMNVSTLELGDSALYLCASSGVRSGELFFGEGSRLTVL.

The chain employs TRBV5-1 and TRBJ2-7, with 9 bases that match TRBD1. CDR1 and CDR2 (germline): SGHRS, YFSETQ. The CDR3 consists of 16 residues. Trimming took 4 bases from V and 5 from J; bases not matched to a gene: 13. The CDR3 DNA reads TGCGCCAGCAGCAATTTCGCCGGGACAGGGAGCGACGAGCAGTACTTC. As protein: CASSNFAGTGSDEQYF.

The rearrangement joins TRBV4-2 to TRBJ2-4; 8 bases map to TRBD1. The ends lost 0 bases at V and 7 bases at J; junction bases unmatched: 11. Germline V gene data show CDR1 as LGHNA and CDR2 as YNFKEQ. CDR3 length equals 17 residues. As DNA, the CDR3 is TGTGCCAGCAGCCAAGATAATACAGGGGGTCTAGGGAACATTCAGTACTTC. The encoded protein is CASSQDNTGGLGNIQYF.

This clone appeared a few times. V usage is TRBV6-1 and J usage is TRBJ1-2, with D possibly being TRBD1 (6 bases). This CDR3 has 12 amino acids. Trimming removed 10 bases from V and 3 bases from J, with 12 bases in between. Per the germline V gene, CDR1 is MNHNS and CDR2 is SASEGT. The CDR3, as DNA: TGTGCCACCCGGGGGACATACTATGGCTACACCTTC. Amino acids: CATRGTYYGYTF.

This chain links TRBV7-7 with TRBJ2-3; 12 bases fit TRBD2. V lost 1 base and J lost 2; bases outside the gene matches: 7. The CDR3 is made up of 18 amino acids. Germline CDR1 is SSHAT and CDR2 is FNYEAQ (reference sequence). The CDR3, as DNA: TGTGCCAGCAGCTTAGGTCACAGGACTAGCGGGAACACAGATACGCAGTATTTT. Protein sequence: CASSLGHRTSGNTDTQYF.

The chain uses TRBV19 and TRBJ2-1; 11 positions match TRBD2. The germline CDR1 and CDR2 sequences are LNHDA and SQIVND (reference sequence). After removal of 0 bases from V and 5 bases from J, the junction contained 3 bases not matched to a gene. The CDR3 has 16 residues. For the CDR3, the DNA is TGTGCCAGTAGTATAGAGGGACTAGCGGCGAACAATGAGCAGTTCTTC. This codes for CASSIEGLAANNEQFF.

The table lists this clone with a count of one. The chain combines TRBV7-9 with TRBJ2-5, with D uncertain. CDR3 length: 14 amino acids. The germline V gene has CDR1 SEHNR and CDR2 FQNEAQ (reference sequence). Trimming shortened V by 2 bases and J by 2 bases, and 9 bases separated the two germline ends. CDR3 nucleotide sequence: TGTGCCAGCAGCTTAAATCTACAGCAAGAGACCCAGTACTTC. This encodes CASSLNLQQETQYF.

As to this clone: With a much larger clone just one base away, this may be a read error. V is TRBV27 and J is TRBJ2-1; D remains ambiguous. This CDR3 comprises 12 residues. V lost 5 bases and J 3 bases, leaving 5 bases between the germline ends. Germline assignment: CDR1 MNHEY and CDR2 SMNVEV (reference sequence). In nucleotides, the CDR3 is TGTGCCAGCAGTCCCGACTACAATGAGCAGTTCTTC. Its protein is CASSPDYNEQFF.

V gene TRBV2 combines with J gene TRBJ2-5, with D perhaps TRBD2 (6 bases). CDR1 is SNHLY and CDR2 is FYNNEI in the germline V gene. Trimming removed 9 bases at V and 2 bases at J, with 19 bases between. The CDR3 totals 15 residues. The CDR3 DNA follows: TGTGCCAGTACAATTAGCGGAGCCCGTCAAGAGACCCAGTACTTC. Protein: CASTISGARQETQYF.

The V gene is TRBV2, the J gene TRBJ2-1, with a weak D call TRBD2 (6 bases). Trimming cost V 0 bases and J 6 bases, with 12 bases left between them. CDR1 and CDR2 from the germline V gene are SNHLY and FYNNEI. The CDR3 covers 15 residues. CDR3 in DNA: TGTGCCAGCAGTGAAGCGAGGGGACTTCTCAATGAGCAGTTCTTC. This sequence encodes CASSEARGLLNEQFF.

The chain combines TRBV19 with TRBJ2-7; weak D call: TRBD1 (6 bases). This CDR3 has 12 residues. Looked up from germline, CDR1 is LNHDA and CDR2 is SQIVND (reference sequence). Trimming pared 6 bases from V and 4 bases from J, leaving 10 bases between. CDR3 in DNA: TGTGCCAGTAGCGTACAGGGTTACGAGCAGTACTTC. This sequence encodes CASSVQGYEQYF.

The genes are TRBV7-2 and TRBJ2-1; 8 nucleotides line up with TRBD1. Per the germline V gene, CDR1 is SGHTA and CDR2 is FQGNSA. CDR3 size: 15 residues. V was clipped by 1 base and J by 4 bases; unmatched bases: 3. CDR3 nucleotides: TGTGCCAGCAGCTTAGAACAGGGGGTTTACAATGAGCAGTTCTTC. Its translation is CASSLEQGVYNEQFF.

This chain connects TRBV28 to TRBJ2-7; 9 bases line up with TRBD1. The V segment lost 6 bases and the J segment 5 bases; nucleotides outside the gene matches: 8. The CDR3 totals 14 residues. In germline, CDR1 is MDHEN, CDR2 SYDVKM. In DNA, the CDR3 is TGTGCCAGCAGCTGGACAGGGGAGGTCCACGAGCAGTACTTC. Translating gives CASSWTGEVHEQYF. The variable domain in full, with the rest retrieved from reference TRBV28 and TRBJ2-7, is DVKVTQSSRYLVKRTGEKVFLECVQDMDHENMFWYRQDPGLGLRLIYFSYDVKMKEKGDIPEGYSVSREKKERFSLILESASTNQTSMYLCASSWTGEVHEQYFGPGTRLTVT.

The chain links TRBV13 to TRBJ2-3; 8 bases map to TRBD2. J was trimmed by 0 bases and V by 7 bases; bases with no gene match: 6. The germline V gene encodes CDR1 PRHDT and CDR2 FYEKMQ (reference sequence). The length of the CDR3 is 15 residues. This CDR3 is CASTRLASSTDTQYF. For the CDR3, the DNA is TGTGCCAGCACTCGACTAGCGAGTAGCACAGATACGCAGTATTTT.

The gene calls are TRBV9 and TRBJ2-1; D might be TRBD1 or TRBD2, each matching 6 bases. CDR1 is SGDLS, CDR2 YYNGEE, per germline. CDR3 length: 12 amino acids. Trimming pared 3 bases from V and 8 bases from J, leaving 9 bases between. CDR3 region: CASSARGDEQFF. DNA of the CDR3: TGTGCCAGCAGCGCTAGGGGGGATGAGCAGTTCTTC.